Following are 21 T cell receptor beta chains from one sample sequenced in a study of post-analysis software for immune sequencing data. The antigens for these receptors are not known. Unique molecular identifiers featured in each of the TCR beta cDNA libraries. One entry per CDR3 protein, called by TCRdb with MiXCR from the PCR reads. The sample has hundreds of thousands of distinct CDR3 sequences, roughly half seen once. Study-level points and caveats: Higher frequency in patients than in controls was seen for five TRBV segments, with TRBV5-6, TRBV5-1 and TRBV20-1 among them.

Sequencing was carried out using blood. All receptors derive from a girl aged 5-17 years with multiple sclerosis.

The chain combines TRBV3-1 with TRBJ2-3, with D possibly being TRBD1 or TRBD2 (6 bases each). Trimming left V 0 bases short and J 2 bases short, with 9 bases between. Germline V CDR1 and CDR2: LGHDT, YNNKEL (reference sequence). The CDR3 consists of 15 residues. The CDR3 loop reads CASSQDTGATDTQYF. The CDR3 DNA is TGTGCCAGCAGCCAAGATACGGGGGCCACAGATACGCAGTATTTT.

This clonotype has more than one count but fewer than ten. The chain recombines TRBV20-1 with TRBJ2-7; 7 nucleotides line up with TRBD2. Trimming removed 7 bases from V and 1 base from J; junction bases left unmatched: 13. CDR1 is DFQATT and CDR2 is SNEGSKA in the germline V gene (reference sequence). The CDR3 extends over 15 amino acids. The chain's CDR3 is CSGKGAPGGSYEQYF. The CDR3 bases are TGCAGTGGTAAAGGGGCCCCGGGGGGATCCTACGAGCAGTACTTC.

CDR3 bases: TGTGCCAGCAGCCAAGAAGGCCAGCTTAAGGAAAAACTGTTTTTT. The encoded protein is CASSQEGQLKEKLFF. The chain links TRBV4-2 to TRBJ1-4, with unresolved D. Per germline, CDR1 LGHNA and CDR2 YNFKEQ. The V end lost 0 bases, the J end lost 8 bases, and 13 bases lay between the germline ends. This CDR3 is 15 amino acids long.

V and J are TRBV7-8 and TRBJ2-7; D unclear. There are 15 residues in the CDR3. Between the trimmed V and J ends, which lost 0 bases and 2 bases, there was a span of 11 bases. Germline V gene lookup returns CDR1 SGHVS and CDR2 FQNEAQ. The CDR3 loop reads CASSLAPHRAYEQYF. The CDR3 DNA reads as TGTGCCAGCAGCTTAGCCCCCCATAGAGCCTACGAGCAGTACTTC.

CDR3 sequence: CASSLVAGEEPQHF. The CDR3, as DNA: TGCGCCAGCAGCCTCGTGGCAGGCGAGGAGCCCCAGCATTTT. The chain is built from TRBV5-1 and TRBJ1-5; D call uncertain. The germline gives CDR1 SGHRS, CDR2 YFSETQ. The CDR3 extends over 14 amino acids. Between the trimmed V and J ends, which lost 4 bases and 8 bases, there was a span of 16 bases.

This chain connects TRBV6-5 to TRBJ2-3, with 9 bases identical to TRBD1. The CDR3 totals 16 residues. Germline V lookup: CDR1 MNHEY, CDR2 SVGAGI. The ends lost 5 bases at V and 4 bases at J; junction bases unmatched: 10. The CDR3 protein is CASSLVGTGYADTQYF. In nucleotides, the CDR3 is TGTGCCAGCAGTCTCGTCGGGACAGGGTATGCAGATACGCAGTATTTT.

This clonotype came up a few times. V usage is TRBV20-1 and J usage is TRBJ2-7; D perhaps matches TRBD2 (5 bases). With 8 bases removed from V and 0 bases from J, the gap between germline ends came to 14 bases. This CDR3 is 13 amino acids long. From germline, CDR1 is DFQATT and CDR2 SNEGSKA (reference sequence). The CDR3 DNA follows: TGCAGTTCACCGACCAGCGGCTCCTACGAGCAGTACTTC. This codes for CSSPTSGSYEQYF.

Notes on this clonotype: An end of the junction does not agree with germline; a read error may underlie this. The chain couples TRBV5-1 to TRBJ2-1, with no clear D. The germline V gene encodes CDR1 SGHRS and CDR2 YFSETQ. This CDR3 comprises 17 residues. The CDR3 reads CASSLAGGPSSYNEQFF. CDR3 DNA: TGCGCCAGCAGCTTGGCCGGCGGTCCAAGCTCCTATAATGAGCAGTTCTTC.

This clonotype has more than one count but fewer than ten. One junction end does not reproduce the germline sequence, and a read error may be involved. The chain has TRBV29-1 and TRBJ2-6, with 8 nucleotides matching TRBD1. In germline, CDR1 is SQVTM, CDR2 ANQGSEA. This CDR3 is built from 18 residues. Here the CDR3 reads CSVEDRGPQSSGANVPTF. As DNA, the CDR3 is TGCAGCGTTGAAGACAGGGGGCCCCAAAGCTCTGGGGCCAACGTCCCGACTTTC.

The chain combines TRBV11-2 with TRBJ2-7; TRBD1 matches at 7 bases. Germline V gene sequence: CDR1 SGHAT, CDR2 FQNNGV. This CDR3 is built from 19 residues. V lost 7 bases, J lost 3 bases, and 24 bases stayed unmatched. The CDR3 DNA sequence: TGTGCCAGCACCCTTTTGGCGGGTAGGGGGCGCTCCCGATTCTACGAGCAGTACTTC. It is translated as CASTLLAGRGRSRFYEQYF.

The chain links TRBV9 to TRBJ2-5; D not certain. Germline CDR1 is SGDLS and CDR2 is YYNGEE. This CDR3 region has 14 residues. Trimming pared 0 bases from V and 2 bases from J, leaving 8 bases between. This CDR3 reads CASSVEGRQETQYF. The DNA for the CDR3 is TGTGCCAGCAGCGTAGAGGGCAGACAAGAGACCCAGTACTTC. Variable domain in full (rest from reference TRBV9 and TRBJ2-5): DSGVTQTPKHLITATGQRVTLRCSPRSGDLSVYWYQQSLDQGLQFLIQYYNGEERAKGNILERFSAQQFPDLHSELNLSSLELGDSALYFCASSVEGRQETQYFGPGTRLLVL.

The table lists this clonotype with a few counts. This chain's CDR3 is CATSVPSSYNEQFF. Written as DNA, the CDR3 is TGTGCCACCAGTGTCCCTAGCTCCTACAATGAGCAGTTCTTC. The V gene is TRBV15, the J gene TRBJ2-1; D ambiguous. Germline V gene sequence: CDR1 LNHNV, CDR2 YYDKDF (reference sequence). This CDR3 spans 14 amino acids. V was clipped by 6 bases and J by 0 bases, with 9 bases between them.

This clonotype came up a few times. The chain combines TRBV20-1 with TRBJ2-5; 9 nucleotides align to TRBD1. The CDR3 length is 14 residues. Germline V CDR1 and CDR2: DFQATT, SNEGSKA (reference sequence). V lost 2 bases and J lost 5; bases outside the gene matches: 6. DNA for the CDR3: TGCAGTGCTAGACCCGGGACAGGGCGTGAGACCCAGTACTTC. Protein: CSARPGTGRETQYF.

J is TRBJ2-7 and V is TRBV7-9; 9 positions agree with TRBD2. V lost 3 bases, J lost 3 bases, and 12 bases stayed unmatched. CDR1 is SEHNR and CDR2 is FQNEAQ in the germline V gene (reference sequence). The CDR3 spans 17 residues. This CDR3 is CASSFASGTTFFYEQYF. In nucleotides, the CDR3 is TGTGCCAGCAGCTTTGCTAGCGGGACCACGTTTTTCTACGAGCAGTACTTC.

J is TRBJ2-7 and V is TRBV10-3; tentative D call: TRBD2 (7 bases). V was trimmed by 0 bases and J by 3 bases, leaving 15 bases between them. CDR3 size: 16 residues. The germline V gene has CDR1 ENHRY and CDR2 SYGVKD. This CDR3 reads CAISESKAGHNYEQYF. As DNA, the CDR3 is TGTGCCATCAGTGAGTCGAAAGCGGGACACAACTACGAGCAGTACTTC.

The V and J genes are TRBV20-1 and TRBJ2-5; the match to TRBD2 covers 10 bases. The CDR3 consists of 17 residues. Germline-derived CDR1 and CDR2 are DFQATT and SNEGSKA (reference sequence). V shed 4 bases and J 2 bases; nucleotides not matched to a gene: 13. CDR3 sequence reads: CSAIPPTGLATQETQYF. The CDR3 nucleotides are TGCAGTGCTATCCCGCCGACGGGACTAGCGACACAAGAGACCCAGTACTTC.

Only a few counts were recorded for this clonotype. The chain employs TRBV29-1 and TRBJ2-7; D is uncertain. Germline CDR1 is SQVTM and CDR2 is ANQGSEA. V lost 5 bases to trimming and J lost 3 bases, with 8 bases between them. The CDR3 length is 11 residues. This CDR3 is CSVIGVYEQYF. The CDR3 bases are TGCAGCGTTATTGGCGTCTACGAGCAGTACTTC.

The rearrangement links TRBV12-3 or TRBV12-4 to TRBJ1-5; TRBD1 is a possible D gene (6 bases). The CDR3 has 15 amino acids. V lost 6 bases to trimming and J lost 5 bases, with 17 bases between them. CDR3 coding DNA: TGTGCCAGCAGCCTCGGTCGGGGGGCCGATCAGCCCCAGCATTTT. Its protein product is CASSLGRGADQPQHF.

The chain couples TRBV20-1 to TRBJ1-5, with D perhaps matching TRBD1 (5 bases). V shed 2 bases and J shed 6 bases, with 11 bases lying between them. The CDR3 is made up of 13 amino acids. From germline, CDR1 is DFQATT and CDR2 SNEGSKA (reference sequence). DNA of the CDR3: TGCAGTGCTAGACAACCGGGGGGTCAGCCCCAGCATTTT. Translation: CSARQPGGQPQHF.

The chain has TRBV4-1 and TRBJ1-2; D is unclear. V lost 0 bases, J lost 4 bases, and 12 bases lay in between. CDR1 MGHRA and CDR2 YSYEKL come from the germline V gene. The CDR3 covers 15 residues. The CDR3 reads CASSQDMRAVYGYTF. CDR3 nucleotide sequence: TGCGCCAGCAGCCAAGACATGAGGGCAGTCTATGGCTACACCTTC.

With respect to this clonotype: A much larger clone sits a single nucleotide away, making a read error possible. This chain uses TRBV5-1 with TRBJ2-5; 10 nucleotides match TRBD1. The J call could be wrong; TRBJ2-7 is a better fit for the DNA end. CDR1 is SGHRS and CDR2 is YFSETQ in the germline V gene. CDR3 length: 15 amino acids. In nucleotides, the CDR3 is TGCGCCAGCAGCTTGGACGGACAGGGGGTCTACGAGCAGTACTTC. It encodes CASSLDGQGVYEQYF.